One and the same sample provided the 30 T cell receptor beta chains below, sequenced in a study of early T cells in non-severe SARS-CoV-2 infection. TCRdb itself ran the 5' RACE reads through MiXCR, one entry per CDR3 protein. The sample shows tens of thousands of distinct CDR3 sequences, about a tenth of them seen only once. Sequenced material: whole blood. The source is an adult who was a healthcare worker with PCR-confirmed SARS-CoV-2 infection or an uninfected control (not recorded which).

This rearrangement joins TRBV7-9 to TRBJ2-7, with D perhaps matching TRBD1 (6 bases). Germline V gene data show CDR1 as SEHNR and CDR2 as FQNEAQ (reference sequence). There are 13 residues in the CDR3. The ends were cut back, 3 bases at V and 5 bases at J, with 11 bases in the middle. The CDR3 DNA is TGTGCCAGCAGCTTTGACAGGCAGCACGAGCAGTACTTC. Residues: CASSFDRQHEQYF.

CDR3 sequence: CASSVSPGTGVYEQYF. The CDR3 DNA reads TGTGCCAGCAGCGTGTCCCCCGGGACAGGGGTTTACGAGCAGTACTTC. The V gene is TRBV9, the J gene TRBJ2-7; TRBD1 agrees at 10 bases. This CDR3 comprises 16 residues. J was trimmed by 4 bases and V by 2 bases; bases with no gene match: 9. Germline V gives CDR1 SGDLS, CDR2 YYNGEE. Supplemented by reference TRBV9 and TRBJ2-7, the full variable domain reads DSGVTQTPKHLITATGQRVTLRCSPRSGDLSVYWYQQSLDQGLQFLIQYYNGEERAKGNILERFSAQQFPDLHSELNLSSLELGDSALYFCASSVSPGTGVYEQYFGPGTRLTVT.

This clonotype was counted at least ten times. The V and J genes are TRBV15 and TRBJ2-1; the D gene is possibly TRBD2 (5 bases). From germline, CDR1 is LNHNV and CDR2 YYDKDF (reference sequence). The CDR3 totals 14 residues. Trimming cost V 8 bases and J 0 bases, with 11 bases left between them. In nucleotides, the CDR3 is TGTGCCACCGAGGGAGTCCCCTCCTACAATGAGCAGTTCTTC. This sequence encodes CATEGVPSYNEQFF.

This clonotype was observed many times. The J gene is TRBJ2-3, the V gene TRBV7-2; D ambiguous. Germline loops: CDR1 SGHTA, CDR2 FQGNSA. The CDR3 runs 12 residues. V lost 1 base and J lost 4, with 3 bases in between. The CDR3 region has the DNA TGTGCCAGCAGCTTAGGTCCAGATACGCAGTATTTT. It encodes CASSLGPDTQYF.

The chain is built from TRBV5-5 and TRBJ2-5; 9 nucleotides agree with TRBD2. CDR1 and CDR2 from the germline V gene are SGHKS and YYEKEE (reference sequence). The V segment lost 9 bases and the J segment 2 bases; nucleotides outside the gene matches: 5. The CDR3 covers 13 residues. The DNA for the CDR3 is TGTGCCACAGGGCTAGCGGGACAAGAGACCCAGTACTTC. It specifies CATGLAGQETQYF.

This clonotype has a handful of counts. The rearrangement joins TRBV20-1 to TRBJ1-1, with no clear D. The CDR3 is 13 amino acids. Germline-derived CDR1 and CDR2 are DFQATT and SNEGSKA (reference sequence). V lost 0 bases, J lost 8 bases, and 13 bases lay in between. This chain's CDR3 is CSARDLRQAEAFF. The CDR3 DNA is TGCAGTGCTAGAGATCTCCGGCAGGCAGAAGCTTTCTTT.

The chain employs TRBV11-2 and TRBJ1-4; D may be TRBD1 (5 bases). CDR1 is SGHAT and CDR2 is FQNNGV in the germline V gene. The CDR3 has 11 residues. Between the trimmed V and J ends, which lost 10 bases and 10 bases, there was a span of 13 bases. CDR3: CATQERGKLFF. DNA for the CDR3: TGTGCCACGCAAGAGAGGGGAAAACTGTTTTTT.

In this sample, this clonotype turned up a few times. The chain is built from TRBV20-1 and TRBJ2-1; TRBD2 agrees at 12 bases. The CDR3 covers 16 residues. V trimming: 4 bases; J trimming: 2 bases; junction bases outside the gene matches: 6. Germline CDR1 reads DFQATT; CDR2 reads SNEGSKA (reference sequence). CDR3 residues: CSATPSGRGTYNEQFF. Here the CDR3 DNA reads TGCAGTGCTACCCCTAGCGGGAGGGGCACCTACAATGAGCAGTTCTTC.

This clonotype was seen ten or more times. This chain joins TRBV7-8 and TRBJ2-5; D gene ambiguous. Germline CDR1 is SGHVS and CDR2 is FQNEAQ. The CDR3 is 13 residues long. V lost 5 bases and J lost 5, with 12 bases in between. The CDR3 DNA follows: TGTGCCAGCAGCCCTCGAAACGGCGAGACCCAGTACTTC. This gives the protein CASSPRNGETQYF.

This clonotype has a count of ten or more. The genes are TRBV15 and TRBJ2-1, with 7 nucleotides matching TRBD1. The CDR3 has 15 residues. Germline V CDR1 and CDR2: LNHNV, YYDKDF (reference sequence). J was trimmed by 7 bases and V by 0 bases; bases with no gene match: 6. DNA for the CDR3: TGTGCCACCAGCAGAGATCAGGCCAGGGGGAATGAGCAGTTCTTC. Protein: CATSRDQARGNEQFF. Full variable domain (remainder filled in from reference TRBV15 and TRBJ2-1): DAMVIQNPRYQVTQFGKPVTLSCSQTLNHNVMYWYQQKSSQAPKLLFHYYDKDFNNEADTPDNFQSRRPNTSFCFLDIRSPGLGDTAMYLCATSRDQARGNEQFFGPGTRLTVL.

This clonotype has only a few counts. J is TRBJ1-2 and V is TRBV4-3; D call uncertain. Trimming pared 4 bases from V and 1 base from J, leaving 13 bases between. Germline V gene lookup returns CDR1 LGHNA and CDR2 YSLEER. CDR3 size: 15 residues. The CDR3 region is CASSPDRDSNYGYTF. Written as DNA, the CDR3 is TGCGCCAGCAGCCCAGATAGGGATAGTAACTATGGCTACACCTTC.

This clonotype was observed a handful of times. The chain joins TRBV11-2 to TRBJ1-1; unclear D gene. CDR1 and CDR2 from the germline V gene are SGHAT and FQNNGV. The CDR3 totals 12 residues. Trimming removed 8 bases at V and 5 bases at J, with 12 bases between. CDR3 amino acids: CASGRGRTEAFF. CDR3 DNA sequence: TGTGCCAGCGGGCGAGGGCGGACTGAAGCTTTCTTT. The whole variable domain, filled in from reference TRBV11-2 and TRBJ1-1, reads EAGVAQSPRYKIIEKRQSVAFWCNPISGHATLYWYQQILGQGPKLLIQFQNNGVVDDSQLPKDRFSAERLKGVDSTLKIQPAKLEDSAVYLCASGRGRTEAFFGQGTRLTVV.

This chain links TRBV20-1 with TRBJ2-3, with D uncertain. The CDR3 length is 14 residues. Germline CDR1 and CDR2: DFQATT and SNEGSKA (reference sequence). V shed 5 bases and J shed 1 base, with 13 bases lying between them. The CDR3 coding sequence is TGCAGTGCTGGAACTCCGATCCGCACAGATACGCAGTATTTT. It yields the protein CSAGTPIRTDTQYF.

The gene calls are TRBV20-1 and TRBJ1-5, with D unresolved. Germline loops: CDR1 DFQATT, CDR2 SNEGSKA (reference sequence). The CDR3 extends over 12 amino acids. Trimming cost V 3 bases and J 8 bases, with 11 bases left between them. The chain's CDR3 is CSASPSKEPQHF. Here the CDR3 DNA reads TGCAGTGCTAGCCCCAGTAAAGAGCCCCAGCATTTT.

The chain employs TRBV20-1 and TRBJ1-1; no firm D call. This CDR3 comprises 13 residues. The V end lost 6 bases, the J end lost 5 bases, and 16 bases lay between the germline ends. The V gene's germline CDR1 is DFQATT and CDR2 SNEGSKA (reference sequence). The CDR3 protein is CSAKGGIGTEAFF. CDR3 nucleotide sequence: TGCAGTGCCAAGGGAGGAATCGGGACTGAAGCTTTCTTT.

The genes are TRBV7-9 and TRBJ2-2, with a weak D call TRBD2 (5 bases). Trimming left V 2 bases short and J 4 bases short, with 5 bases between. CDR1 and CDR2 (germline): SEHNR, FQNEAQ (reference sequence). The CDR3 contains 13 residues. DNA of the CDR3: TGTGCCAGCAGCTTACGGGGCACCGGGGAGCTGTTTTTT. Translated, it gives CASSLRGTGELFF.

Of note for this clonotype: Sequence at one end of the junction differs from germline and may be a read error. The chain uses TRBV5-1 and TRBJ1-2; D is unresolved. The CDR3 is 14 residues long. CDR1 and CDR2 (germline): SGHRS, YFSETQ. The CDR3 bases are TGCGCCAGCAGCTTGGGACTGCTCCCCGGCGAGGCCTACTTC. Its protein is CASSLGLLPGEAYF.

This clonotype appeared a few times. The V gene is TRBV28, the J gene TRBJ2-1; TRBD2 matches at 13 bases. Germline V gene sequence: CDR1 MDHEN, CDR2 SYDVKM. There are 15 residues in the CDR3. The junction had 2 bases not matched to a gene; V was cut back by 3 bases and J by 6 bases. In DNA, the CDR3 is TGTGCCAGCAGTTTCGGGACTAGCGGGACCAATGAGCAGTTCTTC. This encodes CASSFGTSGTNEQFF.

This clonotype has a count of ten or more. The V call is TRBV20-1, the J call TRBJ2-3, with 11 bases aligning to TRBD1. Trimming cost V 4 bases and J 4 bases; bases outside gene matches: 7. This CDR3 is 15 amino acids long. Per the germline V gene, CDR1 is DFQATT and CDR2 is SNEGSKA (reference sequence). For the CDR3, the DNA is TGCAGTGCTACGAGCATGGGACAGGGGGCAGATACGCAGTATTTT. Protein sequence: CSATSMGQGADTQYF.

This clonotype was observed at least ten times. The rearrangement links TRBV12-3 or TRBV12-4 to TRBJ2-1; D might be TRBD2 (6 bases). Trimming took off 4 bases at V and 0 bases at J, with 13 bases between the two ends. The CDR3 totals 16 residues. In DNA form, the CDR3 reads TGTGCCAGCAGTTGGGCGGGGAAAATCTCCTACAATGAGCAGTTCTTC. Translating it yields CASSWAGKISYNEQFF.

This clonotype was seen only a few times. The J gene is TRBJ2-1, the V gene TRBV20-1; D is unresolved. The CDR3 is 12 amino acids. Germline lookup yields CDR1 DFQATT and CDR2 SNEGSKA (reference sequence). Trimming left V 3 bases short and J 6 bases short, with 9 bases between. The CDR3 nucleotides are TGCAGTGCTAGGGCCCCAGGCAATGAGCAGTTCTTC. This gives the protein CSARAPGNEQFF.

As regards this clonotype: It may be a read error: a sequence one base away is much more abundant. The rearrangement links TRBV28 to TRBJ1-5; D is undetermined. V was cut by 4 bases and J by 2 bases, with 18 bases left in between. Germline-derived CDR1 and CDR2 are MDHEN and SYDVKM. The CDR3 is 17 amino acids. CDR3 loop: CASSSNQGSPGNQPQHF. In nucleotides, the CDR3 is TGTGCCAGCAGTTCCAACCAAGGGAGCCCTGGCAATCAGCCCCAGCATTTT.

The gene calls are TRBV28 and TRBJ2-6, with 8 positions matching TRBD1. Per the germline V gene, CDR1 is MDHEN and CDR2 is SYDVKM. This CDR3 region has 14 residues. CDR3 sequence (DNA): TGTGCTGCAGGACAGGGATCTGGGGCCAACGTCCTGACTTTC. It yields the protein CAAGQGSGANVLTF. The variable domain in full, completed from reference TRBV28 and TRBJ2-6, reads DVKVTQSSRYLVKRTGEKVFLECVQDMDHENMFWYRQDPGLGLRLIYFSYDVKMKEKGDIPEGYSVSREKKERFSLILESASTNQTSMYLCAAGQGSGANVLTFGAGSRLTVL.

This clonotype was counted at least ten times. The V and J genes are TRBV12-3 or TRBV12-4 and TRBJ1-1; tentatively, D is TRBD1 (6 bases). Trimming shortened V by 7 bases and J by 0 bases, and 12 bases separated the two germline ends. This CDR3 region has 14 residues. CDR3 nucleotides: TGTGCCAGCATCCCGACAGGCATGAACACTGAAGCTTTCTTT. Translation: CASIPTGMNTEAFF.

The CDR3 sequence is CASSPPQGRLSPLHF. The DNA for the CDR3 is TGTGCCAGCAGCCCTCCACAGGGGCGATTGTCACCCCTCCACTTT. V usage is TRBV28 and J usage is TRBJ1-6, with 7 bases matching TRBD1. Germline lookup yields CDR1 MDHEN and CDR2 SYDVKM. The CDR3 consists of 15 residues. V gave up 6 bases and J gave up 10 bases; unmatched junction bases: 12.

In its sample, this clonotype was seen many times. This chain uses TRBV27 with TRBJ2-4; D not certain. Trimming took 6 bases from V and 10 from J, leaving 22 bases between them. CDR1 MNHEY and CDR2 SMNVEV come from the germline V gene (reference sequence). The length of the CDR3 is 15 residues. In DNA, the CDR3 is TGTGCCAGCAGGGAGACCGGCTTGTTCTTTAGAATTCAGTACTTC. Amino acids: CASRETGLFFRIQYF.

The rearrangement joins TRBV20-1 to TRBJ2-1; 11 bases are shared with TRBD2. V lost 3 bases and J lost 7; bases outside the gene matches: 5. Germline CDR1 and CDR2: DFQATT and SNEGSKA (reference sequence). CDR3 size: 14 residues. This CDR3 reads CSARKLAGVNEQFF. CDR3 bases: TGCAGTGCTAGGAAACTAGCGGGAGTAAATGAGCAGTTCTTC.

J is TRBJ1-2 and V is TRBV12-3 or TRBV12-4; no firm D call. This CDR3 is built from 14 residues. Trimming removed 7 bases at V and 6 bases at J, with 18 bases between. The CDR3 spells CASTPLEDGDGYTF. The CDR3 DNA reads TGTGCCAGCACCCCGCTAGAGGACGGGGATGGCTACACCTTC.

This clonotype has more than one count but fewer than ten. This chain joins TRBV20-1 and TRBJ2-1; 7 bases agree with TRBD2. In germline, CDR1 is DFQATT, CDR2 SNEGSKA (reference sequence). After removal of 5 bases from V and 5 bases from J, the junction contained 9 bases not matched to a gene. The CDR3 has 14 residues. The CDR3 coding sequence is TGCAGTGCTGTAGATGGCGGGAGTCACAATGAGCAGTTCTTC. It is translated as CSAVDGGSHNEQFF.

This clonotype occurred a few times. This chain's CDR3 is CASRRAESTDTQYF. CDR3 DNA sequence: TGTGCCAGCAGAAGGGCCGAGAGCACAGATACGCAGTATTTT. The chain links TRBV6-5 to TRBJ2-3; D is uncertain. The CDR3 is 14 residues long. V shed 6 bases and J shed 0 bases, with 10 bases lying between them. Per germline, CDR1 MNHEY and CDR2 SVGAGI.